The 32 T cell receptor beta chains reported below all come from one sample, sequenced in a study of cytomegalovirus exposure and HLA in healthy donors. A multiplex PCR was run with 60 Vbeta primers and 13 Jbeta primers. Profiled with immunoSEQ multiplex PCR; TCRdb holds only in-frame clones, not every one. The sample contains more than 140,000 clones, about 80% of which appear only once. Sequenced input: PBMCs. The source of these receptors is a woman aged 40 to 50 in good health and CMV-seronegative.

The V gene is TRBV7-2, the J gene TRBJ2-3; D not certain. Germline V CDR1 and CDR2: SGHTA, FQGNSA. The CDR3 has 14 residues. Trimming left V 1 base short and J 0 bases short, with 5 bases between. The CDR3 sequence: CASSLGQSTDTQYF. The CDR3 bases are TGTGCCAGCAGCTTAGGCCAGAGCACAGATACGCAGTATTTT.

V and J are TRBV5-4 and TRBJ2-7; 8 bases map to TRBD1. CDR1 and CDR2 from the germline V gene are SGHNT and YYREEE (reference sequence). The V segment lost 0 bases and the J segment 3 bases; nucleotides outside the gene matches: 8. CDR3 length: 16 amino acids. This CDR3 is CASSLESWGQDYEQYF. CDR3 sequence (DNA): TGTGCCAGCAGCTTGGAATCGTGGGGACAGGACTACGAGCAGTACTTC.

This chain uses TRBV6-1 with TRBJ1-2, with 10 positions matching TRBD1. Trimming took 4 bases from V and 10 from J; bases not matched to a gene: 15. Germline V gene data show CDR1 as MNHNS and CDR2 as SASEGT. CDR3 size: 16 residues. In DNA form, the CDR3 reads TGTGCCAGCAGTGGGTTAATCGACAGGGGGCGTTGGGACTACACCTTC. This encodes CASSGLIDRGRWDYTF.

The J gene is TRBJ2-5, the V gene TRBV11-2, with D maybe TRBD1 (6 bases). Per germline, CDR1 SGHAT and CDR2 FQNNGV. The CDR3 sequence is 15 residues long. Between the trimmed V and J ends, which lost 5 bases and 5 bases, there was a span of 18 bases. The CDR3, as DNA: TGTGCCAGCAGCCCACTAACAGGGAAGTTCGAGACCCAGTACTTC. It is translated as CASSPLTGKFETQYF.

V and J are TRBV5-5 and TRBJ2-7; TRBD2 aligns across 12 bases. The CDR3 sequence is 16 residues long. Per germline, CDR1 SGHKS and CDR2 YYEKEE (reference sequence). The V and J ends lost 0 bases and 3 bases, in that order; junction bases with no gene match: 4. The CDR3 nucleotides read TGTGCCAGCAGCTTGGCCCCGACTAGCGGGAGCTACGAGCAGTACTTC. This encodes CASSLAPTSGSYEQYF.

V usage is TRBV6-1 and J usage is TRBJ1-1, with D tentatively TRBD1 (6 bases). The germline V gene encodes CDR1 MNHNS and CDR2 SASEGT. The CDR3 is made up of 16 amino acids. Trimming took off 2 bases at V and 0 bases at J, with 13 bases between the two ends. CDR3 sequence (DNA): TGTGCCAGCAGTGAATACTTGGGGGGGCTGAACACTGAAGCTTTCTTT. Amino acids: CASSEYLGGLNTEAFF.

This clone was seen a single time. The J gene is TRBJ2-1, the V gene TRBV9; D might be TRBD2 (6 bases). Germline values: CDR1 SGDLS, CDR2 YYNGEE. V lost 0 bases and J 8 bases, leaving 15 bases between the germline ends. The length of the CDR3 is 15 residues. The CDR3 nucleotides read TGTGCCAGCAGCGTAGATCCCCGGGAGAGGGATGAGCAGTTCTTC. The encoded protein is CASSVDPRERDEQFF. Based on the CDR3 plus reference TRBV9 and TRBJ2-1, the full variable domain is DSGVTQTPKHLITATGQRVTLRCSPRSGDLSVYWYQQSLDQGLQFLIQYYNGEERAKGNILERFSAQQFPDLHSELNLSSLELGDSALYFCASSVDPRERDEQFFGPGTRLTVL.

The gene calls are TRBV18 and TRBJ1-2; the D is unclear. Per the germline V gene, CDR1 is KGHSH and CDR2 is LQKENI. Trimming cost V 4 bases and J 8 bases, with 17 bases left between them. This CDR3 spans 14 amino acids. CDR3: CASSRPEASLGYTF. The CDR3, as DNA: TGTGCCAGCTCACGACCAGAGGCAAGCCTCGGCTACACCTTC.

V gene TRBV9 combines with J gene TRBJ2-3, with D perhaps matching TRBD2 (6 bases). This CDR3 spans 18 amino acids. Germline lookup yields CDR1 SGDLS and CDR2 YYNGEE. V shed 4 bases and J shed 2 bases, with 23 bases lying between them. The CDR3 DNA follows: TGTGCCAGCAGCCCCCGACCCCCCTGGGGGGTTTCCACAGATACGCAGTATTTT. Protein sequence: CASSPRPPWGVSTDTQYF.

In regard to this clone: One end of the junction varies from germline; a read error may be responsible. The chain combines TRBV25-1 with TRBJ2-3; 11 bases are shared with TRBD2. CDR1 and CDR2 from the germline V gene are MGHDK and SYGVNS. The CDR3 loop spans 15 amino acids. CDR3 nucleotides: TGTGCCAGCAGTCCCCCGACTAGCGGGGCAGAAACGCAGTATTTT. Its translation: CASSPPTSGAETQYF.

Notes on this clone: A junction end diverges from the germline sequence, so it may reflect a read error. The chain recombines TRBV6-1 with TRBJ2-7; 7 nucleotides agree with TRBD1. This CDR3 is 12 amino acids long. The germline CDR1 and CDR2 sequences are MNHNS and SASEGT. This CDR3 is CASSGQGYEQHF. The DNA for the CDR3 is TGTGCCAGCAGTGGACAGGGCTACGAGCAGCACTTC.

This rearrangement joins TRBV11-3 to TRBJ2-1, with 8 nucleotides matching TRBD2. Germline CDR1 is SGHNT and CDR2 is YENEEA. This CDR3 region has 18 residues. V lost 1 base to trimming and J lost 4 bases; unmatched junction nucleotides: 12. DNA of the CDR3: TGTGCCAGCAGCTTAGGCATTGCAGCGGGAGCGTCTTACAATGAGCAGTTCTTC. Its protein product is CASSLGIAAGASYNEQFF.

The J gene is TRBJ2-1, the V gene TRBV9, with 11 positions matching TRBD1. CDR1 and CDR2 (germline): SGDLS, YYNGEE. Losses at the gene ends were 3 bases for V and 1 base for J; bases not matched to a gene: 6. CDR3 length: 17 amino acids. CDR3 protein: CASSARGQGGSYNEQFF. The CDR3 DNA sequence: TGTGCCAGCAGCGCGAGGGGACAGGGGGGGTCCTACAATGAGCAGTTCTTC.

This chain uses TRBV9 with TRBJ2-5, with D maybe TRBD2 (6 bases). V gave up 0 bases and J gave up 5 bases, with 23 bases separating them. The CDR3 has 18 residues. Germline V CDR1 and CDR2: SGDLS, YYNGEE. In DNA form, the CDR3 reads TGTGCCAGCAGCGTAGATGGGGGGAGCACCTTTGCGGGGGAGACCCAGTACTTC. As protein: CASSVDGGSTFAGETQYF.

The chain has TRBV5-1 and TRBJ1-5; TRBD1 agrees at 10 bases. Germline loops: CDR1 SGHRS, CDR2 YFSETQ. The CDR3 runs to 16 residues. After removal of 0 bases from V and 6 bases from J, the junction contained 6 bases not matched to a gene. This CDR3 is CASSLGPGQGSQPQHF. The CDR3 nucleotides read TGCGCCAGCAGCTTGGGACCGGGACAGGGGAGTCAGCCCCAGCATTTT.

The chain carries TRBV7-2 and TRBJ1-1; 8 bases are a match to TRBD1. Germline CDR1 SGHTA, CDR2 FQGNSA. Trimming at V came to 6 bases and at J to 6 bases, leaving 6 bases not matched to a gene. The CDR3 length is 13 residues. This CDR3 reads CASSRQGWSEAFF. The CDR3 DNA reads as TGTGCCAGCAGTCGACAGGGGTGGTCTGAAGCTTTCTTT.

The V gene is TRBV27, the J gene TRBJ2-7; D is unclear. The CDR3 has 13 amino acids. Trimming left V 3 bases short and J 3 bases short, with 9 bases between. The V gene's germline CDR1 is MNHEY and CDR2 SMNVEV (reference sequence). CDR3: CASSFPESYEQYF. The CDR3 bases are TGTGCCAGCAGTTTCCCAGAAAGCTACGAGCAGTACTTC.

CDR3 loop: CAISSQGQQYF. The CDR3 nucleotides read TGTGCCATCAGTTCACAGGGACAGCAGTACTTC. The chain combines TRBV10-3 with TRBJ2-7; perhaps TRBD1 as D (6 bases). Germline CDR1 reads ENHRY; CDR2 reads SYGVKD. The CDR3 has 11 amino acids. Trimming pared 5 bases from V and 8 bases from J, leaving 10 bases between.

This clone has only one observation. The rearrangement links TRBV28 to TRBJ1-2, with 8 bases that match TRBD1. The CDR3 is made up of 12 amino acids. Germline V gives CDR1 MDHEN, CDR2 SYDVKM. V was pared by 7 bases and J by 7 bases, with 5 bases of the junction left unmatched. This chain's CDR3 is CASTRTGTGYTF. CDR3 DNA: TGTGCCAGCACCCGGACAGGGACTGGCTACACCTTC.

V usage is TRBV12-5 and J usage is TRBJ2-1; 9 bases are shared with TRBD2. The CDR3 is made up of 15 amino acids. CDR1 and CDR2 (germline): LGHNT, FRNRAP. The V gene end was trimmed by 2 bases and the J gene end by 5 bases; junction bases not matched to a gene: 4. The CDR3 is CASGLSASGNNEQFF. Here the CDR3 DNA reads TGTGCTAGTGGTTTGTCCGCTAGCGGGAACAATGAGCAGTTCTTC. Full variable domain (remainder filled in from reference TRBV12-5 and TRBJ2-1): DARVTQTPRHKVTEMGQEVTMRCQPILGHNTVFWYRQTMMQGLELLAYFRNRAPLDDSGMPKDRFSAEMPDATLATLKIQPSEPRDSAVYFCASGLSASGNNEQFFGPGTRLTVL.

The chain uses TRBV9 and TRBJ1-1; TRBD1 agrees at 7 bases. V was clipped by 3 bases and J by 5 bases; unmatched bases: 10. The CDR3 spans 15 residues. The germline V gene encodes CDR1 SGDLS and CDR2 YYNGEE. For the CDR3, the DNA is TGTGCCAGCAGCGCCCGTACAGGGGTCGTAACTGAAGCTTTCTTT. Protein: CASSARTGVVTEAFF. Full variable domain (missing parts from reference TRBV9 and TRBJ1-1): DSGVTQTPKHLITATGQRVTLRCSPRSGDLSVYWYQQSLDQGLQFLIQYYNGEERAKGNILERFSAQQFPDLHSELNLSSLELGDSALYFCASSARTGVVTEAFFGQGTRLTVV.

The sample holds one count of this clone. This sequence joins TRBV2 and TRBJ1-1; D gene ambiguous. Trimming left V 3 bases short and J 1 base short, with 6 bases between. The CDR3 covers 13 residues. Germline V CDR1 and CDR2: SNHLY, FYNNEI. The CDR3 loop is CASSDFRNTEAFF. The CDR3 nucleotides are TGTGCCAGCAGTGATTTTAGGAACACTGAAGCTTTCTTT.

The chain employs TRBV5-6 and TRBJ2-7; no reliable D call. The CDR3 contains 13 residues. Trimming took off 0 bases at V and 2 bases at J, with 6 bases between the two ends. Germline CDR1 is SGHDT and CDR2 is YYEEEE. Here the CDR3 DNA reads TGTGCCAGCAGCTTGGCATCTACCTACGAGCAGTACTTC. This codes for CASSLASTYEQYF. The full variable domain, in which reference TRBV5-6 and TRBJ2-7 provide the parts outside the CDR3, is DAGVTQSPTHLIKTRGQQVTLRCSPKSGHDTVSWYQQALGQGPQFIFQYYEEEERQRGNFPDRFSGHQFPNYSSELNVNALLLGDSALYLCASSLASTYEQYFGPGTRLTVT.

The rearrangement links TRBV19 to TRBJ2-1, with D possibly matching TRBD2 (6 bases). The CDR3 has 15 amino acids. V was shortened by 2 bases and J by 4 bases, with 12 bases between the two germline ends. Per the germline V gene, CDR1 is LNHDA and CDR2 is SQIVND (reference sequence). The CDR3 bases are TGTGCCAGTAGTATAAAAGCGGAGGGGTACAATGAGCAGTTCTTC. Protein product: CASSIKAEGYNEQFF.

The rearrangement links TRBV6-5 to TRBJ2-7; the match to TRBD1 covers 7 bases. Germline V gene lookup returns CDR1 MNHEY and CDR2 SVGAGI. V lost 3 bases, J lost 3 bases, and 5 bases stayed unmatched. The CDR3 totals 14 residues. This CDR3 is CASSYTGESYEQYF. CDR3 sequence (DNA): TGTGCCAGCAGTTATACAGGGGAGAGCTACGAGCAGTACTTC.

The chain recombines TRBV7-3 with TRBJ2-7; 9 bases match TRBD1. V was pared by 4 bases and J by 5 bases, with 9 bases of the junction left unmatched. This CDR3 spans 15 amino acids. Germline-derived CDR1 and CDR2 are SGHTA and FQGTGA. CDR3: CASSSSVGQGHEQYF. CDR3 sequence (DNA): TGTGCCAGCAGCTCCTCAGTGGGACAGGGCCACGAGCAGTACTTC.

On this clone: One end of the junction does not line up with germline, which may come from a read error. The chain carries TRBV7-9 and TRBJ2-7; possibly TRBD2 for D (6 bases). Germline lookup yields CDR1 SEHNR and CDR2 FQNEAQ (reference sequence). The CDR3 is 16 residues long. CDR3 sequence reads: CSSSLASGGPQYEQYF. CDR3 DNA sequence: TGTTCCAGCAGCTTAGCATCCGGAGGGCCCCAATACGAGCAGTACTTC. Complete variable domain (other parts from reference TRBV7-9 and TRBJ2-7): DTGVSQNPRHKITKRGQNVTFRCDPISEHNRLYWYRQTLGQGPEFLTYFQNEAQLEKSRLLSDRFSAERPKGSFSTLEIQRTEQGDSAMYLCSSSLASGGPQYEQYFGPGTRLTVT.

The V call is TRBV18, the J call TRBJ1-2; a possible D gene is TRBD1 (5 bases). The CDR3 consists of 15 residues. Germline CDR1 and CDR2: KGHSH and LQKENI. V was shortened by 0 bases and J by 4 bases, with 12 bases between the two germline ends. CDR3 DNA sequence: TGTGCCAGCTCACCACCGGCCAGGGCTGGCTATGGCTACACCTTC. Translating gives CASSPPARAGYGYTF. Based on the CDR3 plus reference TRBV18 and TRBJ1-2, the full variable domain is NAGVMQNPRHLVRRRGQEARLRCSPMKGHSHVYWYRQLPEEGLKFMVYLQKENIIDESGMPKERFSAEFPKEGPSILRIQQVVRGDSAAYFCASSPPARAGYGYTFGSGTRLTVV.

This clone was detected only once. The chain employs TRBV9 and TRBJ1-1; D is perhaps TRBD1 (5 bases). Germline CDR1 reads SGDLS; CDR2 reads YYNGEE. This CDR3 has 13 amino acids. The V end lost 7 bases, the J end lost 7 bases, and 17 bases lay between the germline ends. The CDR3 region has the DNA TGTGCCAGCGGGGGAGGTTTTGCGGGTGAAGCTTTCTTT. Translation: CASGGGFAGEAFF.

The chain has TRBV6-6 and TRBJ2-7; TRBD2 matches 8 bases. Trimming cost V 8 bases and J 7 bases; bases outside gene matches: 7. The germline V gene encodes CDR1 MNHNY and CDR2 SVGAGI (reference sequence). The CDR3 extends over 12 amino acids. The CDR3 reads CASLGGALEQYF. In DNA, the CDR3 is TGTGCCAGCCTCGGGGGGGCGCTTGAGCAGTACTTC.

The chain employs TRBV7-9 and TRBJ2-7; weak D call: TRBD1 (5 bases). Germline-derived CDR1 and CDR2 are SEHNR and FQNEAQ (reference sequence). Trimming removed 4 bases at V and 5 bases at J, with 6 bases between. The CDR3 is 11 residues long. CDR3 protein: CASSSDNEQYF. DNA for the CDR3: TGTGCCAGCAGCTCGGACAACGAGCAGTACTTC.

The genes are TRBV28 and TRBJ2-7, with 8 bases matching TRBD1. The germline gives CDR1 MDHEN, CDR2 SYDVKM. V lost 7 bases to trimming and J lost 7 bases; unmatched junction nucleotides: 6. The CDR3 consists of 12 residues. The CDR3 region is CASTLGQAEQYF. The CDR3 region has the DNA TGTGCCAGCACCCTGGGACAGGCTGAGCAGTACTTC. The full variable domain, with the rest looked up from reference TRBV28 and TRBJ2-7, is DVKVTQSSRYLVKRTGEKVFLECVQDMDHENMFWYRQDPGLGLRLIYFSYDVKMKEKGDIPEGYSVSREKKERFSLILESASTNQTSMYLCASTLGQAEQYFGPGTRLTVT.